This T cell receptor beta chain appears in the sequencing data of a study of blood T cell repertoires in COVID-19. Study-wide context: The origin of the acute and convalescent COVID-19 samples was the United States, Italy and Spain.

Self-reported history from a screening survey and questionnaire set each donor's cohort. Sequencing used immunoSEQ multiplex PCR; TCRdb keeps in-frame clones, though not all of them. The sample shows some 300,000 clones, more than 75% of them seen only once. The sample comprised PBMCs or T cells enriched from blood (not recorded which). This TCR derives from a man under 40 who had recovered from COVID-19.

For the CDR3, the DNA is TGCGCCAGCAGCTCGGAACAGGGGGCAGCCTACGAGCAGTACTTC. Translated: CASSSEQGAAYEQYF. V and J are TRBV5-1 and TRBJ2-7; TRBD1 aligns across 9 bases. The CDR3 has 15 amino acids. The V gene end was trimmed by 3 bases and the J gene end by 2 bases; junction bases not matched to a gene: 6. Germline V gives CDR1 SGHRS, CDR2 YFSETQ.